One and the same sample provided the 15 T cell receptor beta chains below, sequenced in a study of graft-versus-host responses after intestinal transplantation. These TCRs' antigens remain unknown. Profiled with immunoSEQ multiplex PCR; TCRdb holds only in-frame clones, not every one. In the table there are about 41,000 clones, 95% of which are singletons. The specimen comprised unstimulated CD8+ T cells sorted from spleen or lymph node cells, sampled before transplant. The receptors come from a human donor who was the organ donor for an intestinal transplant.

In DNA, the CDR3 is TGTGCCAGCAGCTTAGCAGCTAGCGGGGGAGAAGAGACCCAGTACTTC. It codes for CASSLAASGGEETQYF. The V and J genes are TRBV7-8 and TRBJ2-5; TRBD2 agrees at 10 bases. Germline CDR1 reads SGHVS; CDR2 reads FQNEAQ. V lost 0 bases, J lost 3 bases, and 4 bases stayed unmatched. CDR3 length: 16 residues. The whole variable domain, remainder taken from reference TRBV7-8 and TRBJ2-5, is GAGVSQSPRYKVAKRGQDVALRCDPISGHVSLFWYQQALGQGPEFLTYFQNEAQLDKSGLPSDRFFAERPEGSVSTLKIQRTQQEDSAVYLCASSLAASGGEETQYFGPGTRLLVL.

V is TRBV14 and J is TRBJ1-5; 9 bases agree with TRBD1. Germline V lookup: CDR1 SGHDN, CDR2 FVKESK. The CDR3 length is 16 residues. V was clipped by 2 bases and J by 6 bases; unmatched bases: 8. CDR3 coding DNA: TGTGCCAGCAGCCAACTTCCCGGGACAGGGACTCAGCCCCAGCATTTT. Amino acid sequence: CASSQLPGTGTQPQHF. The complete variable domain, with remaining parts taken from reference TRBV14 and TRBJ1-5, reads EAGVTQFPSHSVIEKGQTVTLRCDPISGHDNLYWYRRVMGKEIKFLLHFVKESKQDESGMPNNRFLAERTGGTYSTLKVQPAELEDSGVYFCASSQLPGTGTQPQHFGDGTRLSIL.

This sequence joins TRBV7-9 and TRBJ2-1; 7 nucleotides agree with TRBD2. CDR3 length: 14 amino acids. J was trimmed by 7 bases and V by 4 bases; bases with no gene match: 7. In germline, CDR1 is SEHNR, CDR2 FQNEAQ (reference sequence). The CDR3 coding sequence is TGTGCCAGCAGCTCGAGCGGGGCCCAAAATGAGCAGTTCTTC. Translated, it gives CASSSSGAQNEQFF.

The V and J genes are TRBV9 and TRBJ1-2; unclear D gene. The germline V gene has CDR1 SGDLS and CDR2 YYNGEE. CDR3 length: 11 residues. V was clipped by 2 bases and J by 2 bases, with 1 base between them. The CDR3 sequence is CASSVNYGYTF. CDR3 sequence (DNA): TGTGCCAGCAGCGTCAACTATGGCTACACCTTC. The entire variable domain, with the rest obtained from reference TRBV9 and TRBJ1-2, is as follows: DSGVTQTPKHLITATGQRVTLRCSPRSGDLSVYWYQQSLDQGLQFLIQYYNGEERAKGNILERFSAQQFPDLHSELNLSSLELGDSALYFCASSVNYGYTFGSGTRLTVV.

J is TRBJ2-7 and V is TRBV7-8, with D maybe TRBD2 (5 bases). The CDR3 runs 14 residues. From germline, CDR1 is SGHVS and CDR2 FQNEAQ. Trimming cost V 1 base and J 0 bases, with 7 bases left between them. The CDR3 nucleotides read TGTGCCAGCAGCTTAGGGACTTGCTCCTACGAGCAGTACTTC. Its translation is CASSLGTCSYEQYF. Looking up the rest from reference TRBV7-8 and TRBJ2-7 gives the full variable domain: GAGVSQSPRYKVAKRGQDVALRCDPISGHVSLFWYQQALGQGPEFLTYFQNEAQLDKSGLPSDRFFAERPEGSVSTLKIQRTQQEDSAVYLCASSLGTCSYEQYFGPGTRLTVT.

This chain uses TRBV19 with TRBJ2-7; D not certain. CDR1 and CDR2 (germline): LNHDA, SQIVND (reference sequence). The CDR3 consists of 15 residues. V shed 5 bases and J shed 3 bases, with 17 bases lying between them. The CDR3 reads CASSPDDGPGYEQYF. CDR3 coding DNA: TGTGCCAGTAGTCCAGACGACGGGCCGGGCTACGAGCAGTACTTC. Complete variable domain (other parts from reference TRBV19 and TRBJ2-7): DGGITQSPKYLFRKEGQNVTLSCEQNLNHDAMYWYRQDPGQGLRLIYYSQIVNDFQKGDIAEGYSVSREKKESFPLTVTSAQKNPTAFYLCASSPDDGPGYEQYFGPGTRLTVT.

This clone was seen only a few times. The rearrangement links TRBV18 to TRBJ1-6, with TRBD1 identical over 7 bases. Germline V lookup: CDR1 KGHSH, CDR2 LQKENI. The CDR3 spans 16 residues. V gave up 4 bases and J gave up 0 bases; unmatched junction bases: 3. The CDR3 sequence is CASSLYRGSYNSPLHF. CDR3 in DNA: TGTGCCAGCTCACTTTACAGGGGCTCCTATAATTCACCCCTCCACTTT.

This clone has just one count. This rearrangement joins TRBV5-6 to TRBJ2-7; the D is unclear. This CDR3 has 13 amino acids. The ends were cut back, 3 bases at V and 5 bases at J, with 12 bases in the middle. CDR1 is SGHDT, CDR2 YYEEEE, per germline. The CDR3 sequence: CASSWGGENEQYF. The CDR3 coding sequence is TGTGCCAGCAGCTGGGGTGGCGAAAACGAGCAGTACTTC. Full variable domain (remainder filled in from reference TRBV5-6 and TRBJ2-7): DAGVTQSPTHLIKTRGQQVTLRCSPKSGHDTVSWYQQALGQGPQFIFQYYEEEERQRGNFPDRFSGHQFPNYSSELNVNALLLGDSALYLCASSWGGENEQYFGPGTRLTVT.

This chain joins TRBV4-2 and TRBJ1-1; 7 nucleotides match TRBD1. CDR1 and CDR2 from the germline V gene are LGHNA and YNFKEQ. Unmatched junction bases numbered 14, after V lost 2 bases and J lost 5 bases. CDR3 length equals 17 residues. The CDR3 is CASSQLPDRCGWTEAFF. The DNA for the CDR3 is TGTGCCAGCAGCCAACTACCGGACAGGTGTGGATGGACTGAAGCTTTCTTT.

In its sample, this clone was seen once. The chain is built from TRBV4-1 and TRBJ2-7, with a weak D call TRBD1 (5 bases). Trimming removed 1 base from V and 2 bases from J, with 15 bases in between. Germline V CDR1 and CDR2: MGHRA, YSYEKL. The CDR3 runs to 16 residues. The CDR3 region has the DNA TGCGCCAGCAGCCAAGTGAAGGGGAACAGGACCTACGAGCAGTACTTC. It codes for CASSQVKGNRTYEQYF.

For this clone: At one end the junction does not follow the germline gene, possibly because of a read error. V is TRBV2 and J is TRBJ2-2; TRBD2 is a possible D gene (6 bases). The germline V gene has CDR1 SNHLY and CDR2 FYNNEI. The CDR3 totals 17 residues. DNA for the CDR3: TGTGCCAGCAGGGAAGAACCGGGACTGATAAACACCGGGGAGCTGTTTTTT. Protein: CASREEPGLINTGELFF.

The chain couples TRBV7-8 to TRBJ2-3; the match to TRBD2 covers 12 bases. The V gene's germline CDR1 is SGHVS and CDR2 FQNEAQ. The V and J ends lost 5 bases and 10 bases, in that order; junction bases with no gene match: 10. This CDR3 region has 15 residues. The CDR3 DNA reads as TGTGCCAGCAGCCCCCGACTAGCGGGGGCGCGCCCGCAGTATTTT. Protein sequence: CASSPRLAGARPQYF.

J is TRBJ1-2 and V is TRBV19, with TRBD1 identical over 8 bases. The CDR3 runs 15 residues. With V trimmed by 0 bases and J by 6 bases, 6 bases remained unmatched. The germline CDR1 and CDR2 sequences are LNHDA and SQIVND (reference sequence). The CDR3: CASSIDLSGGHGYTF. Written as DNA, the CDR3 is TGTGCCAGTAGTATAGATCTATCAGGGGGCCATGGCTACACCTTC.

A single count supports this clone. The chain couples TRBV15 to TRBJ2-1, with D uncertain. CDR3 size: 15 residues. Deletions cut 3 bases from V and 0 bases from J, with 9 bases between. Germline lookup yields CDR1 LNHNV and CDR2 YYDKDF (reference sequence). The CDR3 here is CATSSPRSSYNEQFF. CDR3 bases: TGTGCCACCAGCAGTCCGAGGAGCTCCTACAATGAGCAGTTCTTC.

The V call is TRBV4-3, the J call TRBJ1-6, with 7 bases identical to TRBD1. CDR1 and CDR2 (germline): LGHNA, YSLEER. The junction had 6 bases not matched to a gene; V was cut back by 0 bases and J by 10 bases. The CDR3 length is 15 residues. The CDR3 DNA sequence: TGCGCCAGCAGCCAAGATAACAGGGGTCCGTCACCCCTCCACTTT. Protein: CASSQDNRGPSPLHF.